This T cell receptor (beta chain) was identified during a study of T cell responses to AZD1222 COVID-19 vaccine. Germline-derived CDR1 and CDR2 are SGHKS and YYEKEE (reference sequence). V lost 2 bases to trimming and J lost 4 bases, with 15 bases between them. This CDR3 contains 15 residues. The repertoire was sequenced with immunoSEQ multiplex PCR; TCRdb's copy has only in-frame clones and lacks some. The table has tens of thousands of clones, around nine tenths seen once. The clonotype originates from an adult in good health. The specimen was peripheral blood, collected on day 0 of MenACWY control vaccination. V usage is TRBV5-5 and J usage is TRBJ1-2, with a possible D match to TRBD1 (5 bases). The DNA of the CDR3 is TGTGCCAGCAGCTTCCGGGACTTAACTCCCTATGGCTACACCTTC. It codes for CASSFRDLTPYGYTF.